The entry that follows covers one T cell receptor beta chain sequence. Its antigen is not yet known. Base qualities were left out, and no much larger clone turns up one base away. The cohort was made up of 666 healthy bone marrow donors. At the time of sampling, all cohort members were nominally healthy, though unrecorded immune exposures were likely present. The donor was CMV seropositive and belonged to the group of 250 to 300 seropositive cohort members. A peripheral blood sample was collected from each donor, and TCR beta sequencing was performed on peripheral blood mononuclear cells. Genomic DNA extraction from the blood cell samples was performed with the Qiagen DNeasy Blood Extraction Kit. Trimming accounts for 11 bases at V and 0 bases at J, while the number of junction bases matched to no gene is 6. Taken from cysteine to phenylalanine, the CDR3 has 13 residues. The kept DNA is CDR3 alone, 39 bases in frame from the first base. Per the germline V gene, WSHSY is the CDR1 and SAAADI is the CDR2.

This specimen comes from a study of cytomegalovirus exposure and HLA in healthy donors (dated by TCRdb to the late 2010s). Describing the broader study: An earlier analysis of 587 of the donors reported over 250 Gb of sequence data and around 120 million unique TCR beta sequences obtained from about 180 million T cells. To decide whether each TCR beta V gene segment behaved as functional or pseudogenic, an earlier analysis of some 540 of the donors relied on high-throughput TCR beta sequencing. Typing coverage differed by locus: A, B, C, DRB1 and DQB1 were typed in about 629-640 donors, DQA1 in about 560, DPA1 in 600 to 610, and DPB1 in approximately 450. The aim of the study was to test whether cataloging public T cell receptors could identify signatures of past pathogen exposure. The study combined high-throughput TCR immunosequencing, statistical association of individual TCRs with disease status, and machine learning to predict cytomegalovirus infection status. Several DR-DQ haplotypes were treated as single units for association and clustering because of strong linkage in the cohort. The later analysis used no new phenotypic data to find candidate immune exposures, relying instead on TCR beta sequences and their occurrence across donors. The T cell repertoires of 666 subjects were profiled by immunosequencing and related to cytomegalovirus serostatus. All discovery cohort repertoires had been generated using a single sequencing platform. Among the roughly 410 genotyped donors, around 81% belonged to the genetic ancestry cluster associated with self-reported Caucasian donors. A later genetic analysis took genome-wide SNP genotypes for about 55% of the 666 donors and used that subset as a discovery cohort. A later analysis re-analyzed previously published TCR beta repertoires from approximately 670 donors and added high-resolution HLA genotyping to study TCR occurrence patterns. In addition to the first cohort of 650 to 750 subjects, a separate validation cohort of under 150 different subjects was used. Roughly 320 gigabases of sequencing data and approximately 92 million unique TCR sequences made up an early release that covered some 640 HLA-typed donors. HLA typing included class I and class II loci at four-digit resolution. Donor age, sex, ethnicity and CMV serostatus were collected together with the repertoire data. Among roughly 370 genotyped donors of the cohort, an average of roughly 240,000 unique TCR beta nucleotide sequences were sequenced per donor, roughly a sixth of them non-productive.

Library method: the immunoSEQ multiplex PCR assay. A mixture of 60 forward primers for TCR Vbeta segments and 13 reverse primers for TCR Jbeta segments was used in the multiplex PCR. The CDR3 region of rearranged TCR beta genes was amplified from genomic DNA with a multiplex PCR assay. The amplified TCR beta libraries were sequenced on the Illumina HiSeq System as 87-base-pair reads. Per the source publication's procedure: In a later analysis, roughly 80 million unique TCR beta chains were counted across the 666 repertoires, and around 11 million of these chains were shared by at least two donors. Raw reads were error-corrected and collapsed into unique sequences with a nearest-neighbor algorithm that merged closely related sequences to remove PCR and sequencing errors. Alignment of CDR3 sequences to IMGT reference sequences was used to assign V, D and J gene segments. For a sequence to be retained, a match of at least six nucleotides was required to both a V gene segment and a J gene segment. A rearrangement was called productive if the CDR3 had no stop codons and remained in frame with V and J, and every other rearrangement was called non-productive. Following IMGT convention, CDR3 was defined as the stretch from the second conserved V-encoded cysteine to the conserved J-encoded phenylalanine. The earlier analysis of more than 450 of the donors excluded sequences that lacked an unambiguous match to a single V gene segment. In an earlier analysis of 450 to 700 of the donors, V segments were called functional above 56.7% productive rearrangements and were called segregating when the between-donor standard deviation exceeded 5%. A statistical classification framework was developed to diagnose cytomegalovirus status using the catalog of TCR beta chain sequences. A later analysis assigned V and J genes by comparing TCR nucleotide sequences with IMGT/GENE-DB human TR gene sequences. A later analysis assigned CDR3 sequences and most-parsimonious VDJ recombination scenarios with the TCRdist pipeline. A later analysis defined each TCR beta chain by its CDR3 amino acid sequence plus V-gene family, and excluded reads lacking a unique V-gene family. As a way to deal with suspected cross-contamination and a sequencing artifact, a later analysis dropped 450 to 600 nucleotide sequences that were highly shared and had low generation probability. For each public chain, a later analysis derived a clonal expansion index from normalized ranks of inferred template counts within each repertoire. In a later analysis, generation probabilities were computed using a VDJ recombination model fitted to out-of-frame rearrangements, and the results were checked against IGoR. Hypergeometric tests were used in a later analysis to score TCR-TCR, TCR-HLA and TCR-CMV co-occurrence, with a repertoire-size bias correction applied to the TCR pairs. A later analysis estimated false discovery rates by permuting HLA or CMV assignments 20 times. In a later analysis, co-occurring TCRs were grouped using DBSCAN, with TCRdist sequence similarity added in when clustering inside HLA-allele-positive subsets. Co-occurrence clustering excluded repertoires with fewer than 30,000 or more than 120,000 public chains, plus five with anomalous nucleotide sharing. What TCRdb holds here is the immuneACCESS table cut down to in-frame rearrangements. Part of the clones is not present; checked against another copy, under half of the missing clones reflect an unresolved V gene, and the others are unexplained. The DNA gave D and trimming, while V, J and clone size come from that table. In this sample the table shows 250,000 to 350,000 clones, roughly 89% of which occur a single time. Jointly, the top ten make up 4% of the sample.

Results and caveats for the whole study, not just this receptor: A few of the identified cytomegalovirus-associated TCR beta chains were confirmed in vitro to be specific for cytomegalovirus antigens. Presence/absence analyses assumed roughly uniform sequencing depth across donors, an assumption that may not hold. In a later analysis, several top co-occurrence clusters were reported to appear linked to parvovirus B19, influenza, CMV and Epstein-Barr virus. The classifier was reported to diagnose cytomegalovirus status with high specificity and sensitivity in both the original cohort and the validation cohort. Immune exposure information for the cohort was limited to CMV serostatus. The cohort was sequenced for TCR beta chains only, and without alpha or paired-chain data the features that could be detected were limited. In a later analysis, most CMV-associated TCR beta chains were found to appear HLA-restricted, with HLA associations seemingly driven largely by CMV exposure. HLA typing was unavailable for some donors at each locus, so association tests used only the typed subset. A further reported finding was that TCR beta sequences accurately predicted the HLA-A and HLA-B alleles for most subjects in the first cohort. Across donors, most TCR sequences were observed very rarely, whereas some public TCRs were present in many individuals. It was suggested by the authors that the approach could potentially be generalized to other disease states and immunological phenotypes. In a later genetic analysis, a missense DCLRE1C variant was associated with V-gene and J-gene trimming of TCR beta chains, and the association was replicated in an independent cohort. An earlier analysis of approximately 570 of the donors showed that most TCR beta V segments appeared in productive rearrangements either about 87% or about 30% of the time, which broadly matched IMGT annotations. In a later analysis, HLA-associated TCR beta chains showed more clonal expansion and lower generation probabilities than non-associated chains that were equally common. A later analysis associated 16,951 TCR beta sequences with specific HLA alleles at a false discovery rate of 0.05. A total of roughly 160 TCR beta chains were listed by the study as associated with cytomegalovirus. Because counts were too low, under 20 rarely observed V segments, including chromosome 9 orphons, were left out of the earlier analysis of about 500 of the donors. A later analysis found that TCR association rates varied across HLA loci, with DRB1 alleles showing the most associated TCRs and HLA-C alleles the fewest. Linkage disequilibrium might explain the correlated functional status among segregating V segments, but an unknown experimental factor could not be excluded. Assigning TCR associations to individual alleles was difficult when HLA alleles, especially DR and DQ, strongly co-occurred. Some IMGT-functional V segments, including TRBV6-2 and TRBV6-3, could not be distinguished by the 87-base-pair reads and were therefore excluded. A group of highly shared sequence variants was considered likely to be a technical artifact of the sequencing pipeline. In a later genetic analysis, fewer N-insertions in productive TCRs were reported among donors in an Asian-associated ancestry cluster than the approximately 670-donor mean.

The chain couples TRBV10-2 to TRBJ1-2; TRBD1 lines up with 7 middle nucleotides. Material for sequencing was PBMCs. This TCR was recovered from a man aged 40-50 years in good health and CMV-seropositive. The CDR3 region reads CAARDRPNYGYTF. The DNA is TGCGCCGCCCGGGACAGACCTAACTATGGCTACACCTTC.